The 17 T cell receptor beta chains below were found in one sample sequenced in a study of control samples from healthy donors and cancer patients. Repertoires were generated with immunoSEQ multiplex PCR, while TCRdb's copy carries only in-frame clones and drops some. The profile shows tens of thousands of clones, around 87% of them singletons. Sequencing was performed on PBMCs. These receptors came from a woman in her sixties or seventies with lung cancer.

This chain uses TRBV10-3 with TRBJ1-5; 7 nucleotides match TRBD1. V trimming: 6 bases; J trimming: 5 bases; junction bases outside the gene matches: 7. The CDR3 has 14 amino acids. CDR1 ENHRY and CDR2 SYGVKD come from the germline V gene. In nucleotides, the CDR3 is TGTGCCATCAGCGCTACCACAGGGGATCAGCCCCAGCATTTT. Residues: CAISATTGDQPQHF.

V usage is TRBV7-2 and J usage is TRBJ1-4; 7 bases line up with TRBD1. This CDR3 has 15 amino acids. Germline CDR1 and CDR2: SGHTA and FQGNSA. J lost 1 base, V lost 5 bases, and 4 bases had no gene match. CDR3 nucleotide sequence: TGTGCCAGCAGCCCCCGACAGGGAACTAATGAAAAACTGTTTTTT. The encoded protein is CASSPRQGTNEKLFF.

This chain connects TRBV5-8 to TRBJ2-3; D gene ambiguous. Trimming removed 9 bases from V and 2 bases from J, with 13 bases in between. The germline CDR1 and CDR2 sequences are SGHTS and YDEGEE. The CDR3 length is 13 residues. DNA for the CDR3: TGTGCCACCCTTGCTGCAGCCACAGATACGCAGTATTTT. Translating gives CATLAAATDTQYF.

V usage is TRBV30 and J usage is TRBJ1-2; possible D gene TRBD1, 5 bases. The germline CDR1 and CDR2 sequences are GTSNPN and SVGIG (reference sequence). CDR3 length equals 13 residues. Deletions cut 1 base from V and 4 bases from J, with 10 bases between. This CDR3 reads CAWSAGPPYGYTF. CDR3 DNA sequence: TGTGCCTGGAGTGCGGGACCTCCCTATGGCTACACCTTC.

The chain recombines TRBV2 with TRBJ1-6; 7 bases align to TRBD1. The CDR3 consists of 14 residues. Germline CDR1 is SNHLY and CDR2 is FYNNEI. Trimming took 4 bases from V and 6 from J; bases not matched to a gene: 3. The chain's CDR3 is CASSVEGANSPLHF. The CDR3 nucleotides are TGTGCCAGCAGTGTTGAGGGGGCTAATTCACCCCTCCACTTT.

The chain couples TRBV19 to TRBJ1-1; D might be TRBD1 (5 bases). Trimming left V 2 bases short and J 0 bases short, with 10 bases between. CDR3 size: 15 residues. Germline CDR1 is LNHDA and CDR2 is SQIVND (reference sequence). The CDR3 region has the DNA TGTGCCAGTAGTATAACAGGAACCATGAACACTGAAGCTTTCTTT. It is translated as CASSITGTMNTEAFF.

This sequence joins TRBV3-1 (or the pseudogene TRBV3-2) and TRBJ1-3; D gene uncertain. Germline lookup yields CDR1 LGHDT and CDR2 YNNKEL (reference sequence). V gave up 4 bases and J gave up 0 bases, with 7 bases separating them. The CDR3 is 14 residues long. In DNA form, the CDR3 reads TGTGCCAGCAGCCCACAGAGCTCTGGAAACACCATATATTTT. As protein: CASSPQSSGNTIYF.

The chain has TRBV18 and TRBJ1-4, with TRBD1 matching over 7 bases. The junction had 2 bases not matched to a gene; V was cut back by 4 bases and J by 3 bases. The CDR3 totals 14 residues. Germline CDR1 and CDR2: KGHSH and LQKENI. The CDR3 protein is CASSLGTANEKLFF. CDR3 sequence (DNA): TGTGCCAGCTCACTCGGGACAGCTAATGAAAAACTGTTTTTT.

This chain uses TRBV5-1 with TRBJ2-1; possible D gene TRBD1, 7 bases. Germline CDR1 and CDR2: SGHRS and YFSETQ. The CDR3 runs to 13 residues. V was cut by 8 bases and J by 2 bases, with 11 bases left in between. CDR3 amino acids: CASSRGAYNEQFF. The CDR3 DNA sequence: TGCGCCAGTTCCAGGGGGGCCTACAATGAGCAGTTCTTC.

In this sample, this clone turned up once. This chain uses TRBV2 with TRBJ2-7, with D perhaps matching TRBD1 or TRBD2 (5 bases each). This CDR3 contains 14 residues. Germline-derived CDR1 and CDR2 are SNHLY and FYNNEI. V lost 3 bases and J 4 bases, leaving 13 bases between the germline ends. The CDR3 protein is CASSDQGEGYEQYF. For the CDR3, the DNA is TGTGCCAGCAGTGACCAGGGTGAGGGATACGAGCAGTACTTC. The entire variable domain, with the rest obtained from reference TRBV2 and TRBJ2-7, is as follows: EPEVTQTPSHQVTQMGQEVILRCVPISNHLYFYWYRQILGQKVEFLVSFYNNEISEKSEIFDDQFSVERPDGSNFTLKIRSTKLEDSAMYFCASSDQGEGYEQYFGPGTRLTVT.

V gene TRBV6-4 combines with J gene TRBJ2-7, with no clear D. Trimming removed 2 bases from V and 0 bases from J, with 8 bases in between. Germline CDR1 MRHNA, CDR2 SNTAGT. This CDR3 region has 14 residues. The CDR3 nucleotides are TGTGCCAGCAGTGACCACGCAAGCTCCTACGAGCAGTACTTC. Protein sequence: CASSDHASSYEQYF.

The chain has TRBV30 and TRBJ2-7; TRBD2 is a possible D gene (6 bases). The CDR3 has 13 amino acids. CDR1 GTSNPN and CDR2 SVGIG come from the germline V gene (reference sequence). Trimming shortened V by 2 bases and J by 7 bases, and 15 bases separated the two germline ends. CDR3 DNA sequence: TGTGCCTGGAGTTGGCAGGGAGGTAGGGAGCAGTACTTC. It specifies CAWSWQGGREQYF.

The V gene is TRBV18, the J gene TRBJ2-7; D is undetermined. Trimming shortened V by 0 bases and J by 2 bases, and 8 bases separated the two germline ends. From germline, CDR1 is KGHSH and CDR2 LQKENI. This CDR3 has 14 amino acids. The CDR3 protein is CASSPPPGTYEQYF. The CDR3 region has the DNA TGTGCCAGCTCACCACCCCCAGGTACCTACGAGCAGTACTTC.

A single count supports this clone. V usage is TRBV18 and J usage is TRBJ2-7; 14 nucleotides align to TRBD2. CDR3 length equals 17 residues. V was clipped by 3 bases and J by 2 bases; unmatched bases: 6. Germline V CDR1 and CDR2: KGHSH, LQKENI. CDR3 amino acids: CASSPPGLAGATYEQYF. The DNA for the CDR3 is TGTGCCAGCTCACCTCCGGGACTAGCGGGAGCCACCTACGAGCAGTACTTC.

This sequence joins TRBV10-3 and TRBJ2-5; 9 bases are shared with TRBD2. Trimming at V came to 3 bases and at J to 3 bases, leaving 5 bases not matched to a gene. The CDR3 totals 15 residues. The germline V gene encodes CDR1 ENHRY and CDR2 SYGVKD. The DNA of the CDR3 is TGTGCCATCAGTGAAGGGCGGGGGGGCAAAGAGACCCAGTACTTC. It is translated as CAISEGRGGKETQYF.

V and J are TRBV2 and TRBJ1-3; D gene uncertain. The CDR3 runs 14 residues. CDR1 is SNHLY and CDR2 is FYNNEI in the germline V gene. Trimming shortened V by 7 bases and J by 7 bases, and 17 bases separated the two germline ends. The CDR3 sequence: CASTPGPLGNTIYF. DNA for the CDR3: TGTGCCAGCACCCCCGGGCCCCTGGGCAACACCATATATTTT. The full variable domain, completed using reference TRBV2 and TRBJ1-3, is EPEVTQTPSHQVTQMGQEVILRCVPISNHLYFYWYRQILGQKVEFLVSFYNNEISEKSEIFDDQFSVERPDGSNFTLKIRSTKLEDSAMYFCASTPGPLGNTIYFGEGSWLTVV.

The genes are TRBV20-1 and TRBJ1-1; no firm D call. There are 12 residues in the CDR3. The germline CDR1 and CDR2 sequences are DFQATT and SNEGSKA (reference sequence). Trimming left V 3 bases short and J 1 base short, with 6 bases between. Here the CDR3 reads CSASVGNTEAFF. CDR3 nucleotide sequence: TGCAGTGCTAGTGTTGGGAACACTGAAGCTTTCTTT.